The 27 T cell receptor beta chains given below trace back to one sample, sequenced in a study of regulatory T cells in long-lasting Graves disease. Through Arm-PCR of CDR3 regions and iRepertoire HTBI primers, TCR beta libraries were built. A single record per CDR3 protein comes from TCRdb applying MiXCR to the multiplex PCR reads. The sample has some 350,000 distinct CDR3 sequences; 15% to 20% are singletons. Documented time point: newly diagnosed GD, antithyroid drugs for less than 3 months. Making the TCR library involved RNA that had been extracted from PBMCs. These data also formed part of another study, on T cells in Graves' hyperthyroidism and ophthalmopathy.

The input for sequencing was peripheral blood mononuclear cells (PBMCs), taken at new diagnosis, from a patient treated with antithyroid drugs. Receptors were obtained from a woman aged 18-29 years with Graves disease.

This clonotype was seen repeatedly, ten times or more. The chain links TRBV12-3 or TRBV12-4 to TRBJ2-7; 9 bases line up with TRBD1. Losses at the gene ends were 4 bases for V and 6 bases for J; bases not matched to a gene: 7. This CDR3 has 14 residues. As DNA, the CDR3 is TGTGCCAGCAGTTATATGGGACAGGGAGGCGAGCAGTACTTC. It encodes CASSYMGQGGEQYF.

A few counts support this clonotype. The chain uses TRBV10-3 and TRBJ2-1; 11 bases fit TRBD2. In germline, CDR1 is ENHRY, CDR2 SYGVKD. There are 14 residues in the CDR3. V trimming: 2 bases; J trimming: 8 bases; junction bases outside the gene matches: 2. CDR3 protein: CAISETSGSDEQFF. As DNA, the CDR3 is TGTGCCATCAGTGAGACTAGCGGGAGTGATGAGCAGTTCTTC.

This clonotype was picked up many times. The chain is built from TRBV2 and TRBJ2-5, with 7 bases that match TRBD1. This CDR3 is 12 amino acids long. Trimming took 8 bases from V and 5 from J; bases not matched to a gene: 5. CDR1 SNHLY and CDR2 FYNNEI come from the germline V gene. CDR3 in amino acids: CASDRVSETQYF. In nucleotides, the CDR3 is TGTGCCAGCGACAGGGTCTCGGAGACCCAGTACTTC.

To note about this clonotype: A much larger clone differs by one base, so this may be a read error. The gene calls are TRBV7-2 and TRBJ2-7; 10 nucleotides agree with TRBD2. Germline V gives CDR1 SGHTA, CDR2 FQGNSA. The CDR3 is 14 residues long. CDR3 protein: CASSPGLALYDQYF. In nucleotides, the CDR3 is TGTGCCAGCAGCCCGGGACTAGCGCTTTACGACCAGTACTTC.

As concerns this clonotype: This likely came from a read error, as a far larger clone is one base away. The V gene is TRBV30, the J gene TRBJ2-1; possibly TRBD1 for D (5 bases). The CDR3 is 11 amino acids. CDR1 and CDR2 from the germline V gene are GTSNPN and SVGIG (reference sequence). Trimming left V 5 bases short and J 10 bases short, with 12 bases between. The CDR3 nucleotides read TGTGCCTGGGGGGCGGAATACGAGCAGTTCTTC. Translated, it gives CAWGAEYEQFF.

Many counts were recorded for this clonotype. The rearrangement uses TRBV10-1 and TRBJ2-1; D not certain. CDR1 and CDR2 from the germline V gene are WNHNN and SYGVQD (reference sequence). The CDR3 length is 13 residues. V was shortened by 5 bases and J by 9 bases, with 14 bases between the two germline ends. In nucleotides, the CDR3 is TGCGCCAGCAGTCCAAAGTACGTGAGTGAGCAGTTCTTC. Protein: CASSPKYVSEQFF.

The chain combines TRBV30 with TRBJ1-2; D remains unclear. CDR1 and CDR2 (germline): GTSNPN, SVGIG (reference sequence). The CDR3 consists of 11 residues. The V end lost 3 bases, the J end lost 4 bases, and 6 bases lay between the germline ends. The CDR3 sequence: CAWSGGYGYTF. CDR3 nucleotides: TGTGCCTGGAGCGGAGGCTATGGCTACACCTTC.

As regards this clonotype: It may be a read error: a sequence one base away is much more abundant. The conserved phenylalanine or tryptophan is not found at the CDR3 terminus, so this likely reflects a read error. This chain joins TRBV6-5 and TRBJ1-1; TRBD1 matches 11 bases. V lost 0 bases to trimming and J lost 1 base; unmatched junction nucleotides: 4. From germline, CDR1 is MNHEY and CDR2 SVGAGI. The CDR3 has 17 residues. The CDR3 coding sequence is TGTGCCAGCAGTTACTCGGACAGGGGGCTTTGGAACACTGAAGCTTTCCTT. It yields the protein CASSYSDRGLWNTEAFL.

This clonotype showed up many times. This chain uses TRBV28 with TRBJ2-7, with D unresolved. This CDR3 region has 13 residues. Germline CDR1 reads MDHEN; CDR2 reads SYDVKM. The germline V and J ends were trimmed by 6 bases and 3 bases, with 12 bases remaining between them. CDR3 sequence (DNA): TGTGCCAGCAGACTTACAGCAATCTACGAGCAGTACTTC. Translating it yields CASRLTAIYEQYF. Based on the CDR3 plus reference TRBV28 and TRBJ2-7, the full variable domain is DVKVTQSSRYLVKRTGEKVFLECVQDMDHENMFWYRQDPGLGLRLIYFSYDVKMKEKGDIPEGYSVSREKKERFSLILESASTNQTSMYLCASRLTAIYEQYFGPGTRLTVT.

Details on this clonotype: A much larger clone differs by one base, so this may be a read error. This chain links TRBV20-1 with TRBJ2-7; 7 bases agree with TRBD1. Per germline, CDR1 DFQATT and CDR2 SNEGSKA (reference sequence). V was pared by 7 bases and J by 9 bases, with 12 bases of the junction left unmatched. The CDR3 is 12 amino acids. CDR3 sequence reads: CSVSDDRDGQYF. The CDR3 DNA reads TGCAGTGTAAGCGATGACAGGGACGGGCAGTACTTC.

This clonotype appeared many times. The chain is built from TRBV18 and TRBJ1-5; D unclear. This CDR3 comprises 14 residues. Germline V gene data show CDR1 as KGHSH and CDR2 as LQKENI. V was clipped by 4 bases and J by 7 bases, with 14 bases between them. In nucleotides, the CDR3 is TGTGCCAGCTCACTTACGATAAGTTCGCAGCCCCAGCATTTT. It is translated as CASSLTISSQPQHF. Complete variable domain (other parts from reference TRBV18 and TRBJ1-5): NAGVMQNPRHLVRRRGQEARLRCSPMKGHSHVYWYRQLPEEGLKFMVYLQKENIIDESGMPKERFSAEFPKEGPSILRIQQVVRGDSAAYFCASSLTISSQPQHFGDGTRLSIL.

The gene calls are TRBV3-1 and TRBJ2-2, with TRBD1 matching 9 bases. The CDR3 has 14 residues. J lost 7 bases, V lost 1 base, and 1 base had no gene match. Germline V CDR1 and CDR2: LGHDT, YNNKEL (reference sequence). This CDR3 is CASSQGQGVGELFF. CDR3 DNA sequence: TGTGCCAGCAGCCAAGGACAGGGGGTCGGGGAGCTGTTTTTT.

This clonotype was recorded many times. The chain joins TRBV12-3 or TRBV12-4 to TRBJ2-7, with 9 bases fitting TRBD1. J gave up 4 bases and V 6 bases, and 10 bases lay outside the gene matches. The CDR3 is 15 amino acids. The DNA for the CDR3 is TGTGCCAGCAGCGACGGACAGGGGCTACTTTACGAGCAGTACTTC. Translation gives CASSDGQGLLYEQYF.

This clonotype was seen repeatedly, ten times or more. This chain connects TRBV2 to TRBJ2-3; D possibly matches TRBD1 or TRBD2 (5 bases each). From germline, CDR1 is SNHLY and CDR2 FYNNEI. Trimming pared 0 bases from V and 14 bases from J, leaving 9 bases between. CDR3 length: 11 residues. Here the CDR3 reads CASSEALGRYF. As DNA, the CDR3 is TGTGCCAGCAGTGAAGCACTGGGACGGTATTTT.

The chain carries TRBV28 and TRBJ2-3, with D possibly being TRBD2 (6 bases). The germline V and J ends were trimmed by 5 bases and 0 bases, with 18 bases remaining between them. Germline CDR1 MDHEN, CDR2 SYDVKM. The CDR3 spans 17 residues. CDR3 residues: CASSRSLFGTSTDTQYF. The CDR3 bases are TGTGCCAGCAGTCGATCCCTGTTCGGGACTAGCACAGATACGCAGTATTTT.

This chain joins TRBV7-6 and TRBJ1-2; the match to TRBD1 covers 10 bases. This CDR3 spans 16 amino acids. V gave up 4 bases and J gave up 2 bases; unmatched junction bases: 7. Germline CDR1 reads SGHVS; CDR2 reads FNYEAQ. CDR3 sequence (DNA): TGTGCCAGCAGCTCGAGGACAGGGGGAGGCAACTATGGCTACACCTTC. Protein sequence: CASSSRTGGGNYGYTF.

The CDR3 bases are TGTGCCAGTAGTAGATTGGACACCCACAATCAGCCCCAGCATTTT. Its translation is CASSRLDTHNQPQHF. The chain employs TRBV19 and TRBJ1-5, with D possibly being TRBD1 (5 bases). Trimming shortened V by 4 bases and J by 3 bases, and 13 bases separated the two germline ends. This CDR3 contains 15 residues. Germline V gene data show CDR1 as LNHDA and CDR2 as SQIVND (reference sequence).

Ten or more counts support this clonotype. This chain connects TRBV20-1 to TRBJ2-7, with D hard to call. The V gene lost 3 bases and the J gene lost 3 bases, with 15 bases spanning the gap. The CDR3 has 14 amino acids. The germline CDR1 and CDR2 sequences are DFQATT and SNEGSKA (reference sequence). CDR3: CSASQAQANYEQYF. The CDR3 bases are TGCAGTGCTAGTCAGGCTCAGGCGAACTACGAGCAGTACTTC.

This clonotype was recorded a few times. This sequence joins TRBV5-1 and TRBJ1-2; D is perhaps TRBD1 (5 bases). The CDR3 length is 15 residues. Germline V gene data show CDR1 as SGHRS and CDR2 as YFSETQ. Trimming removed 0 bases from V and 4 bases from J, with 13 bases in between. DNA for the CDR3: TGCGCCAGCAGCTTGGCCGCCAGGGCGGTCTATGGCTACACCTTC. It specifies CASSLAARAVYGYTF.

In its sample, this clonotype was seen many times. This chain links TRBV6-1 with TRBJ1-2; TRBD1 matches at 9 bases. After removal of 6 bases from V and 8 bases from J, the junction contained 13 bases not matched to a gene. The CDR3 has 15 amino acids. Germline V gene sequence: CDR1 MNHNS, CDR2 SASEGT. The CDR3 spells CASRNWGTGNSGYTF. CDR3 DNA: TGTGCCAGCAGAAACTGGGGGACAGGGAATTCCGGCTACACCTTC.

In its sample, this clonotype was seen many times. The chain uses TRBV11-1 and TRBJ1-1, with D possibly matching TRBD1 (5 bases). The V end was cut by 4 bases, the J end by 5 bases, with 20 bases between. The CDR3 is 16 amino acids. Germline CDR1 reads SGHAT; CDR2 reads FQDESV (reference sequence). CDR3 amino acids: CASSSINLGGLTEAFF. CDR3 in DNA: TGTGCCAGCAGCTCAATCAACCTCGGGGGGTTAACTGAAGCTTTCTTT.

This clonotype was found many times. The chain couples TRBV18 to TRBJ1-2, with 7 nucleotides matching TRBD1. The ends lost 4 bases at V and 4 bases at J; junction bases unmatched: 12. From germline, CDR1 is KGHSH and CDR2 LQKENI. The CDR3 has 16 residues. CDR3 sequence: CASSLEDRPPIYGYTF. CDR3 bases: TGTGCCAGCTCACTCGAGGACAGGCCTCCAATCTATGGCTACACCTTC.

In this sample, this clonotype turned up many times. The V call is TRBV2, the J call TRBJ1-6; the match to TRBD1 covers 10 bases. Germline V gives CDR1 SNHLY, CDR2 FYNNEI. J was trimmed by 9 bases and V by 5 bases; bases with no gene match: 4. CDR3 length equals 14 residues. The CDR3 DNA reads TGTGCCAGCAGTCCGGACAGGGGGATTTCACCCCTCCACTTT. Protein sequence: CASSPDRGISPLHF.

This clonotype was observed a single time. The chain couples TRBV5-1 to TRBJ2-7, with D possibly matching TRBD2 (5 bases). In germline, CDR1 is SGHRS, CDR2 YFSETQ. Trimming left V 5 bases short and J 0 bases short, with 12 bases between. The CDR3 is 14 residues long. The CDR3 sequence is CASSWLASSYEQYF. The CDR3, as DNA: TGCGCCAGCAGTTGGCTAGCAAGCTCCTACGAGCAGTACTTC.

This clonotype has only a few counts. The rearrangement joins TRBV19 to TRBJ2-3; no definite D call. V shed 2 bases and J shed 1 base, with 4 bases lying between them. Germline V gives CDR1 LNHDA, CDR2 SQIVND (reference sequence). This CDR3 contains 13 residues. CDR3 nucleotide sequence: TGTGCCAGTAGTATATCGGGCACAGATACGCAGTATTTT. Encoded protein: CASSISGTDTQYF. The whole variable domain, filled in from reference TRBV19 and TRBJ2-3, reads DGGITQSPKYLFRKEGQNVTLSCEQNLNHDAMYWYRQDPGQGLRLIYYSQIVNDFQKGDIAEGYSVSREKKESFPLTVTSAQKNPTAFYLCASSISGTDTQYFGPGTRLTVL.

This clonotype was counted ten times or more. The chain links TRBV12-3 or TRBV12-4 to TRBJ2-2; D tentatively fits TRBD1 or TRBD2 (5 bases each). Deletions cut 7 bases from V and 4 bases from J, with 16 bases between. This CDR3 is built from 15 residues. The CDR3 is CASKTGRRTTGELFF. The CDR3 DNA reads as TGTGCCAGCAAAACGGGACGGAGGACCACCGGGGAGCTGTTTTTT.

This clonotype came up many times. The CDR3 DNA follows: TGTGCCAGCAGTGCGGGGACAGACACAGATACGCAGTATTTT. Translation gives CASSAGTDTDTQYF. V and J are TRBV6-4 and TRBJ2-3, with 7 positions matching TRBD1. The germline V gene encodes CDR1 MRHNA and CDR2 SNTAGT. The junction had 3 bases not matched to a gene; V was cut back by 4 bases and J by 2 bases. The CDR3 runs to 14 residues.